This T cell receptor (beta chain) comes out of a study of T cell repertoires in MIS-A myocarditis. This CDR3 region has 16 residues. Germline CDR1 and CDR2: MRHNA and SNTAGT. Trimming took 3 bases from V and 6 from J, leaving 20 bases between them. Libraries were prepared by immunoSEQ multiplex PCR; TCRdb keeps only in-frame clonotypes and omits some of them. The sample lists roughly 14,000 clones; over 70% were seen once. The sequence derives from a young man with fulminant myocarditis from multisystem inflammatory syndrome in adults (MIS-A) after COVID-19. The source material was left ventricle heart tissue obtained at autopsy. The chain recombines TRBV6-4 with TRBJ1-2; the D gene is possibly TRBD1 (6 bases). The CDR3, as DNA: TGTGCCAGCAGTGAAATTATACAGGGACCTTTGGATGGCTACACCTTC. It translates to CASSEIIQGPLDGYTF.